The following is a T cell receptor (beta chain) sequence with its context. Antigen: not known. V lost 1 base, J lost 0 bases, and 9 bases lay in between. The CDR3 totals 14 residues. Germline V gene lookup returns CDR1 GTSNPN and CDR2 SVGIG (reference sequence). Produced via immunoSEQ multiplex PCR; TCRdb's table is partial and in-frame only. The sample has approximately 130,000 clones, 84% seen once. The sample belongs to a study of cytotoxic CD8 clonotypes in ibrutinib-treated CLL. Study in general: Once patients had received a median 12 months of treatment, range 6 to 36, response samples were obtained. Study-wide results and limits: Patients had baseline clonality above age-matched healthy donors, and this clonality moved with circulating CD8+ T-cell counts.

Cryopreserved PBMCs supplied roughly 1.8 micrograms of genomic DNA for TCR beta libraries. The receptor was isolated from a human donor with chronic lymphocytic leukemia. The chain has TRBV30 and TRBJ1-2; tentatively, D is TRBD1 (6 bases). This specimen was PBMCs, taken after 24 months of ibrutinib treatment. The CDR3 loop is CAWSADRTNYGYTF. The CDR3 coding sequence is TGTGCCTGGAGTGCTGACAGGACTAACTATGGCTACACCTTC.